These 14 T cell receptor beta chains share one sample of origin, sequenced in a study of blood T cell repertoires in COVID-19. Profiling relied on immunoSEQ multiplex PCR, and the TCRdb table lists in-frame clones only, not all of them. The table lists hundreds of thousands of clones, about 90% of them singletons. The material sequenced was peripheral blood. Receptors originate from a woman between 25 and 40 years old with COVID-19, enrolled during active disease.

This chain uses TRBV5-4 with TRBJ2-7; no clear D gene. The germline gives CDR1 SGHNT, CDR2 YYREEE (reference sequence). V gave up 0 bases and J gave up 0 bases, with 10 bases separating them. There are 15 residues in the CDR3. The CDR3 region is CASSLGQRSSYEQYF. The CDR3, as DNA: TGTGCCAGCAGCTTGGGGCAGAGGAGCTCCTACGAGCAGTACTTC. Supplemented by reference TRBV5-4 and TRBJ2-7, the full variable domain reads ETGVTQSPTHLIKTRGQQVTLRCSSQSGHNTVSWYQQALGQGPQFIFQYYREEENGRGNFPPRFSGLQFPNYSSELNVNALELDDSALYLCASSLGQRSSYEQYFGPGTRLTVT.

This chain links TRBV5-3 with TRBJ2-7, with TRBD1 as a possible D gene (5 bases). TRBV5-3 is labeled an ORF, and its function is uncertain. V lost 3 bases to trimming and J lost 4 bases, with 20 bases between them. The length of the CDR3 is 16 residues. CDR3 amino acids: CARSSEPESRGYEQYV. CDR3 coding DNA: TGTGCCAGAAGCTCCGAGCCAGAGTCAAGGGGATACGAGCAGTACGTC.

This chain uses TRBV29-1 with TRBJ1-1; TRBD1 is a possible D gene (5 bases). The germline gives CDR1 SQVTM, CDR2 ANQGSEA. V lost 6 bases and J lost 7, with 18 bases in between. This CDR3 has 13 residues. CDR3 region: CSVYIQGLLEAFF. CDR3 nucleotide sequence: TGCAGCGTCTATATTCAGGGATTGCTTGAAGCTTTCTTT.

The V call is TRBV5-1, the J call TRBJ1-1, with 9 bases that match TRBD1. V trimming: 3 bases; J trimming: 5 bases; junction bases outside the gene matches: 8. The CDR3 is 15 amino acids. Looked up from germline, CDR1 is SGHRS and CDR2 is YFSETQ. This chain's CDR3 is CASSSRQGVGTEAFF. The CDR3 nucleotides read TGCGCCAGCAGCTCCAGACAGGGGGTGGGGACTGAAGCTTTCTTT.

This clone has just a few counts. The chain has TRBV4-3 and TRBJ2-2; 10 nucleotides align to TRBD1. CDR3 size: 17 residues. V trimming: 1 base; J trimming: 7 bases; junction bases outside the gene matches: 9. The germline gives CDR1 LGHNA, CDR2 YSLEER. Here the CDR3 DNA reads TGCGCCAGCAGCCAAGGCGACAGGGGGCAGAGGGTCGGGGAGCTGTTTTTT. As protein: CASSQGDRGQRVGELFF.

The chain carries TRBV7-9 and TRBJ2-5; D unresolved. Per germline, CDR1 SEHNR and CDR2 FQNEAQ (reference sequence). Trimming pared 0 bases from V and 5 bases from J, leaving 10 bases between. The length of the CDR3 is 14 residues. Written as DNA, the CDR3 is TGTGCCAGCAGCTTAGCCTCTACCGGGGAGACCCAGTACTTC. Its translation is CASSLASTGETQYF.

This chain's CDR3 is CASSLVSDTEAFF. As DNA, the CDR3 is TGCGCCAGCAGCTTGGTGTCAGACACTGAAGCTTTCTTT. V usage is TRBV5-1 and J usage is TRBJ1-1; no firm D call. The germline CDR1 and CDR2 sequences are SGHRS and YFSETQ. The V end was cut by 0 bases, the J end by 3 bases, with 6 bases between. CDR3 length equals 13 residues.

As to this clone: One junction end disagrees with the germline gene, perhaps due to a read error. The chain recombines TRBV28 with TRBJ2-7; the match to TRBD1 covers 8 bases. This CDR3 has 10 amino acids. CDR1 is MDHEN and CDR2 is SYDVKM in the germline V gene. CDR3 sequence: CASSGRGPSF. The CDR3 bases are TGTGCCAGCAGTGGCAGGGGGCCTTCCTTC.

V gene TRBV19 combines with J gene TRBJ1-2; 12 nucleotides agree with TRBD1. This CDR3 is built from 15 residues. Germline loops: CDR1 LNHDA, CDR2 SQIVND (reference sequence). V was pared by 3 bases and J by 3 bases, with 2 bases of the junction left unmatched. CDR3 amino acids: CASSMGQGADYGYTF. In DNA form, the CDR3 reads TGTGCCAGTAGTATGGGACAGGGGGCGGACTATGGCTACACCTTC. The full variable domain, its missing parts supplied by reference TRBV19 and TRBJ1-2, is DGGITQSPKYLFRKEGQNVTLSCEQNLNHDAMYWYRQDPGQGLRLIYYSQIVNDFQKGDIAEGYSVSREKKESFPLTVTSAQKNPTAFYLCASSMGQGADYGYTFGSGTRLTVV.

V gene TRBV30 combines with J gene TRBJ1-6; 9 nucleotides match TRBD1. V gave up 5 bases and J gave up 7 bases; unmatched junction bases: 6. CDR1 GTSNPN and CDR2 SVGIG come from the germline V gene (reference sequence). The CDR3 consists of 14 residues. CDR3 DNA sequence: TGTGCCTGGTCACAGGGGGCTGGCAATTCACCCCTCCACTTT. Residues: CAWSQGAGNSPLHF.

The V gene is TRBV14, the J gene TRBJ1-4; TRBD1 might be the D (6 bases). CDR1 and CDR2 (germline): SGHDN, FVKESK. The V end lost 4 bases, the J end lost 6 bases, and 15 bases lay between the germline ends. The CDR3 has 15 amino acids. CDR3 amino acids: CASSLVRGRDEKLFF. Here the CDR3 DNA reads TGTGCCAGCAGCCTCGTCAGGGGTCGGGATGAAAAACTGTTTTTT.

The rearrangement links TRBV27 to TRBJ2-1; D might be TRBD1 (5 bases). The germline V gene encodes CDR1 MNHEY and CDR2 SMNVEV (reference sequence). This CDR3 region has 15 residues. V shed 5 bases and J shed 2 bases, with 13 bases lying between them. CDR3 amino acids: CASSPRRGTYNEQFF. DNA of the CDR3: TGTGCCAGCAGTCCCAGAAGGGGAACCTACAATGAGCAGTTCTTC.

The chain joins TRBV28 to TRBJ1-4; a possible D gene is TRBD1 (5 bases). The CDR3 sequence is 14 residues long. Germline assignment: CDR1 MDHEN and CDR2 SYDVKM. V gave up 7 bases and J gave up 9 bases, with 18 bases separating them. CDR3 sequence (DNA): TGTGCCAGCATGCCCAGGGTTAGAGGCCAAAAACTGTTTTTT. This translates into CASMPRVRGQKLFF.

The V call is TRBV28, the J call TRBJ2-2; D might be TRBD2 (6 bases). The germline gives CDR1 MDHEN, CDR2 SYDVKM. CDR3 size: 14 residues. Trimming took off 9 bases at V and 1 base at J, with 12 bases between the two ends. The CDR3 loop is CASILAKNTGELFF. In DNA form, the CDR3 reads TGTGCCAGTATCCTAGCGAAGAACACCGGGGAGCTGTTTTTT.